This is a list of T cell receptor beta chains from one sample in a study of T cells in Graves' hyperthyroidism and ophthalmopathy. TCRdb re-derived calls from the multiplex PCR reads in MiXCR, one entry per CDR3 protein. The sample yields approximately 430,000 distinct CDR3 sequences, around 16% seen once. Sequencing input: blood. These receptors were obtained from a woman in her late teens or twenties with Graves' hyperthyroidism. Both conserved end residues are part of each CDR3. The D gene is left open where the match is weak. Clone size, where shown, is once, few, many, or a class for clones that have expanded.

clone size | J gene | CDR3 length | D gene | V gene | CDR3 DNA | CDR3 protein
many | TRBJ2-7 | 18 | TRBD1 | TRBV15 | TGTGCCACCAGCCCCCATCACCCCGGGACAGGGGTACCCCACGAGCAGTACTTC | CATSPHHPGTGVPHEQYF
many | TRBJ2-1 | 15 | NA | TRBV12-3/TRBV12-4 | TGTGCCAGCAGCCCCGTCAGGGAAACCTACAATGAGCAGTTCTTC | CASSPVRETYNEQFF
many | TRBJ2-1 | 13 | TRBD1 | TRBV7-3 | TGTGCCAGCAGTTCGGGACAGAGACAGGAGCAGTTCTTC | CASSSGQRQEQFF
many | TRBJ2-5 | 15 | TRBD1 | TRBV3-1 | TGTGCCAGCAGCCAAGACGGACAGGGGTTGGAGACCCAGTACTTC | CASSQDGQGLETQYF
many | TRBJ2-1 | 15 | NA | TRBV15 | TGTGCCACCAGCAGAGACGAAGGCAGCCCCAATGAGCAGTTCTTC | CATSRDEGSPNEQFF
NA | TRBJ1-2 | 12 | TRBD1 | TRBV5-4 | TGTGCCAGCAGCTTGAGACAGGGTGCCTACACCTTC | CASSLRQGAYTF
NA | TRBJ2-5 | 14 | TRBD1 | TRBV29-1 | TGCAGCGTACCGACAGGGATGGGGCAAGAGACCCAGTACTTC | CSVPTGMGQETQYF
many | TRBJ2-7 | 15 | TRBD2 | TRBV10-3 | TGTGCCATCAGTGCCCGGGGAGCGGGAGGTGGTGAGCAGTACTTC | CAISARGAGGGEQYF
NA | TRBJ1-2 | 14 | TRBD1 | TRBV19 | TGTGCCAGTAGTATAGTGACAGGGGCCGATGGCTACACCTTC | CASSIVTGADGYTF
NA | TRBJ2-6 | 17 | NA | TRBV19 | TGTGCCAGTATCGATCACGGGCTAAGCTCTGGGGCCAACGTCCTGACTTTC | CASIDHGLSSGANVLTF
many | TRBJ2-1 | 14 | TRBD2 | TRBV20-1 | TGCAGTGCGGCTAGCGGGATTGGGGTGGGTGAGCAGTTCTTC | CSAASGIGVGEQFF
many | TRBJ2-5 | 15 | NA | TRBV3-1 | TGTGCCAGCAGCCAAGGGACTATGTCGCAAGAGACCCAGTACTTC | CASSQGTMSQETQYF
many | TRBJ2-7 | 14 | NA | TRBV6-5 | TGTGCCAGCAGTTACGAAGGGTTCTCCTACGAGCAGTACTTC | CASSYEGFSYEQYF
many | TRBJ2-7 | 15 | TRBD1 | TRBV11-3 | TGTGCCAGCAAACTCTTGGACAGGGGGCTAGACGAGCAGTACTTC | CASKLLDRGLDEQYF
NA | TRBJ2-3 | 15 | NA | TRBV6-5 | TGTGCCAGCAGCTTGCTAGAGGGGAACACAGATACGCAGTATTTT | CASSLLEGNTDTQYF
many | TRBJ2-5 | 21 | NA | TRBV28 | TGTGCCAGCAGTTTACCTATGGGGGGGGCTAGTTCATCGGAGTACCAAGAGACCCAGTACTTC | CASSLPMGGASSSEYQETQYF
few | TRBJ2-1 | 21 | NA | TRBV27 | TGTGCCAGCAGCGCGAACCCTCTTCGGACAGTCCCCTTGGGCCTTGGGAATGAGCAGTTCTTC | CASSANPLRTVPLGLGNEQFF
NA | TRBJ1-2 | 13 | NA | TRBV10-3 | TGTGCCATCAGTGAGGGGGGGAGCTATGGCTACACCTTC | CAISEGGSYGYTF
NA | TRBJ2-3 | 18 | TRBD2 | TRBV13 | TGTGCCAGCAGCCGCGGAACACCTAGACTAGCCACCACAGATACGCAGTATTTT | CASSRGTPRLATTDTQYF
many | TRBJ2-7 | 14 | NA | TRBV7-9 | TGTGCCAGCAGCTCCTCCTACCGGGCCTACGAGCAGTACTTC | CASSSSYRAYEQYF
many | TRBJ2-2 | 13 | NA | TRBV20-1 | TGCAGTGCTAGTGGGCCTCGACCCGGGGAGCTGTTTTTT | CSASGPRPGELFF
few | TRBJ2-7 | 14 | TRBD1 | TRBV18 | TGTGCCAGCTCACGGGGGACAGGGGACTACGAGCAGTACTTC | CASSRGTGDYEQYF
many | TRBJ2-1 | 15 | NA | TRBV25-1 | TGTGCCAGCAGTCCCCCGGGGCAGGGAGTCAATGAGCAGTTCTTC | CASSPPGQGVNEQFF
many | TRBJ1-2 | 14 | NA | TRBV3-1 | TGTGCCAGCAGCCCTCGTTATAAAGTCTATGGCTACACCTTC | CASSPRYKVYGYTF
many | TRBJ2-5 | 17 | TRBD2 | TRBV7-9 | TGTGCCAGCAGGGGGGGGACTAGCGGAAGCCGTACAGAGACCCAGTACTTC | CASRGGTSGSRTETQYF
many | TRBJ2-1 | 16 | TRBD1 | TRBV5-1 | TGCGCCAGCAGCCTTACAGGGGGGTTCTCCTACAATGAGCAGTTCTTC | CASSLTGGFSYNEQFF
many | TRBJ2-7 | 18 | TRBD2 | TRBV11-2 | TGTGCCAGCAGCTCCCCGGGACTAGCGGGACTCCGCTCCTACGAGCAGTACTTC | CASSSPGLAGLRSYEQYF
NA | TRBJ2-7 | 11 | NA | TRBV30 | TGTGCCTGGATAGGGGATCACGAGCAGTACTTC | CAWIGDHEQYF
NA | TRBJ1-2 | 10 | NA | TRBV30 | TGTGCCTTGACAGGCCGAGGCTACACCTTC | CALTGRGYTF
many | TRBJ2-3 | 15 | TRBD1 | TRBV20-1 | TGCAGTTCAGAACCGAGACAGGGGATCACAGATACGCAGTATTTT | CSSEPRQGITDTQYF
many | TRBJ2-5 | 15 | TRBD2 | TRBV12-3/TRBV12-4 | TGTGCCAGCAGTGGGACTAGCGGGGGCCAAGAGACCCAGTACTTC | CASSGTSGGQETQYF
NA | TRBJ2-2 | 12 | NA | TRBV6-1 | TGTGCCAGCAGAGAATACACCGGGGAGCTGTTTTTT | CASREYTGELFF
many | TRBJ2-1 | 15 | TRBD1 | TRBV12-3/TRBV12-4 | TGTGCCAGCAGGAAGGGACAGGGAATCTACAATGAGCAGTTCTTC | CASRKGQGIYNEQFF
many | TRBJ2-3 | 15 | NA | TRBV12-3/TRBV12-4 | TGTGCCAGTCTAGGGCGGAGCTCTAGCACAGATACGCAGTATTTT | CASLGRSSSTDTQYF
NA | TRBJ1-2 | 16 | NA | TRBV9 | TGTGCCAGCAGCGTAACCTGGGACGGGACTGAGGTTGGCTACACCTTC | CASSVTWDGTEVGYTF